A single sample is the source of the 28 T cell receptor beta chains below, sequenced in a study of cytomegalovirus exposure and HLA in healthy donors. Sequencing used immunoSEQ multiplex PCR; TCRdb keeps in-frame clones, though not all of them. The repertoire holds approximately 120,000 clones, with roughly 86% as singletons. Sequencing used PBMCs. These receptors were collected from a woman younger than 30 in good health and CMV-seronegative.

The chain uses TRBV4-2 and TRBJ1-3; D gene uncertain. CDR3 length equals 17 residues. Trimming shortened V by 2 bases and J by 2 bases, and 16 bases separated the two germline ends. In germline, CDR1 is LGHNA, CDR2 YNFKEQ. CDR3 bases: TGTGCCAGCAGCCAACCGACCCGAGGGCGGGCTGGAAACACCATATATTTT. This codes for CASSQPTRGRAGNTIYF.

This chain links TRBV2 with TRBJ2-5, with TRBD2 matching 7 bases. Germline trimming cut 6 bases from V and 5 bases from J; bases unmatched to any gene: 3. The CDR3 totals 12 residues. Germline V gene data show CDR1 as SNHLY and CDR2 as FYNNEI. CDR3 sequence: CASRSGGETQYF. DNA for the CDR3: TGTGCCAGCAGGTCGGGAGGCGAGACCCAGTACTTC.

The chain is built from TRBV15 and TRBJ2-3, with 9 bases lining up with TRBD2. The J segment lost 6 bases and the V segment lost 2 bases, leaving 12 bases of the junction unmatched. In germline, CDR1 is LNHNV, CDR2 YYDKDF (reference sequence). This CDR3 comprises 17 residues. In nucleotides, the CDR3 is TGTGCCACCAGCAGACTAAAGTTTAGCGGGGGATGGGATACGCAGTATTTT. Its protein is CATSRLKFSGGWDTQYF.

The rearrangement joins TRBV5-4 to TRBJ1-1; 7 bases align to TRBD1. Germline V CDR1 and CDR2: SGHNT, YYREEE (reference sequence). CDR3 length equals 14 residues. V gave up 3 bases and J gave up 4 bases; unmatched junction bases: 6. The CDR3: CASSSTGVGTEAFF. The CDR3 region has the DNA TGTGCCAGCAGCTCTACAGGGGTGGGCACTGAAGCTTTCTTT.

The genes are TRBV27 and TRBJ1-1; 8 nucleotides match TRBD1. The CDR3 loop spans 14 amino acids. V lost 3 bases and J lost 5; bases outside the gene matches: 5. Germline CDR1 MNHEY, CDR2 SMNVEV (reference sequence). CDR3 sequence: CASSFGRGLTEAFF. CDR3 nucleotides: TGTGCCAGCAGTTTTGGCAGGGGGCTAACTGAAGCTTTCTTT.

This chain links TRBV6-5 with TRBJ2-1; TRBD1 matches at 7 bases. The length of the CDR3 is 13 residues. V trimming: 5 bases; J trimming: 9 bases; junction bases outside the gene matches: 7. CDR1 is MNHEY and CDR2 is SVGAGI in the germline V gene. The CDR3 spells CASSRQGLSEQFF. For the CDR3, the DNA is TGTGCCAGCAGTAGACAGGGTCTGAGTGAGCAGTTCTTC.

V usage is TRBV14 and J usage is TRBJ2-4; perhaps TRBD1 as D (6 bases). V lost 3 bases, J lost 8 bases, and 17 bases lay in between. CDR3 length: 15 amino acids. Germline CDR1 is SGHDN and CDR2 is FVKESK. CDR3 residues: CASSQDRARGDIQYF. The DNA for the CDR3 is TGTGCCAGCAGCCAGGATCGGGCCAGGGGAGACATTCAGTACTTC.

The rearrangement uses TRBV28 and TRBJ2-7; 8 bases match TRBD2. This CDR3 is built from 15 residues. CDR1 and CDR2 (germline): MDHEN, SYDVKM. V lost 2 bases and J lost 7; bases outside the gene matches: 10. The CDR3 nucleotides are TGTGCCAGCAGTTTAAGCGGGAGTGGTTCGGGGGAGCAGTACTTC. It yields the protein CASSLSGSGSGEQYF.

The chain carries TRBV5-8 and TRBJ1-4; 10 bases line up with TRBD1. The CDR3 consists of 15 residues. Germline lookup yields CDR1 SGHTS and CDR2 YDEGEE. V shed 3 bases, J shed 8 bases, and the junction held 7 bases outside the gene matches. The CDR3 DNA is TGTGCCAGCAGCTATCGACAGGGGGCCGGAGAAAAACTGTTTTTT. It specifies CASSYRQGAGEKLFF. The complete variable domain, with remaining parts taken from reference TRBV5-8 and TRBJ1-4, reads EAGVTQSPTHLIKTRGQQATLRCSPISGHTSVYWYQQALGLGLQFLLWYDEGEERNRGNFPPRFSGRQFPNYSSELNVNALELEDSALYLCASSYRQGAGEKLFFGSGTQLSVL.

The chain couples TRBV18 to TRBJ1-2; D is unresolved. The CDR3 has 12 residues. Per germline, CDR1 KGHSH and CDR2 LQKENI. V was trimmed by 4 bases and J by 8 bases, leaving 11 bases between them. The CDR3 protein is CASSLEGGGYTF. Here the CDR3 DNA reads TGTGCCAGCTCACTAGAGGGAGGAGGCTACACCTTC.

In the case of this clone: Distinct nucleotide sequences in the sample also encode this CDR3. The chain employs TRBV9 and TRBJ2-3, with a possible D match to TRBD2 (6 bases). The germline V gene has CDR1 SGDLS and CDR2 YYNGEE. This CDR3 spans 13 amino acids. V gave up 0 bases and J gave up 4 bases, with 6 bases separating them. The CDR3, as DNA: TGTGCCAGCAGCGTAGGACTAGCAGATACGCAGTATTTT. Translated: CASSVGLADTQYF.

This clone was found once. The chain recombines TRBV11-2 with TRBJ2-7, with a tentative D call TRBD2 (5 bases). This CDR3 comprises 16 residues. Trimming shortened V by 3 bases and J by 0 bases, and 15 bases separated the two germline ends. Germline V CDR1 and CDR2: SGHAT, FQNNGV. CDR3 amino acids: CASSFGSGEISYEQYF. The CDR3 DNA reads TGTGCCAGCAGCTTTGGGAGTGGGGAGATCTCCTACGAGCAGTACTTC.

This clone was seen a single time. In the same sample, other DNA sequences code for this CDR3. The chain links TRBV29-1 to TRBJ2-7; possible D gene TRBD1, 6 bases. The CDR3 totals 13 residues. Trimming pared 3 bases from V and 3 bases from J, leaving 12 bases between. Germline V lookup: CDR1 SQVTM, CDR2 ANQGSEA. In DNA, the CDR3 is TGCAGCGTTGACACAGGGACCCACTACGAGCAGTACTTC. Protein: CSVDTGTHYEQYF.

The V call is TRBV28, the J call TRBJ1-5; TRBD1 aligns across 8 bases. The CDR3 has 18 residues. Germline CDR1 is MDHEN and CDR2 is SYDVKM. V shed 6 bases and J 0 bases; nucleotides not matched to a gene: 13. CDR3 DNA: TGTGCCAGCAGCCGCAGGGGGCCCAGCCCTCATAGCAATCAGCCCCAGCATTTT. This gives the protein CASSRRGPSPHSNQPQHF.

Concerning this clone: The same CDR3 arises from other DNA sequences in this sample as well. CDR3 in DNA: TGTGCCAGCAGTGGGCAGGGGGCGATGAACACTGAAGCTTTCTTT. It specifies CASSGQGAMNTEAFF. The J gene is TRBJ1-1, the V gene TRBV2; TRBD1 aligns across 8 bases. This CDR3 comprises 15 residues. V trimming: 4 bases; J trimming: 0 bases; junction bases outside the gene matches: 4. Germline V CDR1 and CDR2: SNHLY, FYNNEI.

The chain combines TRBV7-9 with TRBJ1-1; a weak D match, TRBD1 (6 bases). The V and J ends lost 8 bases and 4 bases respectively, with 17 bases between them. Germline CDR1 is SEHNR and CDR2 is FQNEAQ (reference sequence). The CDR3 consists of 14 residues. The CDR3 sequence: CASGQDSRTTEAFF. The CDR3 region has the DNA TGTGCCAGCGGGCAGGACAGCCGGACCACTGAAGCTTTCTTT. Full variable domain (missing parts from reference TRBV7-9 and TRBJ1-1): DTGVSQNPRHKITKRGQNVTFRCDPISEHNRLYWYRQTLGQGPEFLTYFQNEAQLEKSRLLSDRFSAERPKGSFSTLEIQRTEQGDSAMYLCASGQDSRTTEAFFGQGTRLTVV.

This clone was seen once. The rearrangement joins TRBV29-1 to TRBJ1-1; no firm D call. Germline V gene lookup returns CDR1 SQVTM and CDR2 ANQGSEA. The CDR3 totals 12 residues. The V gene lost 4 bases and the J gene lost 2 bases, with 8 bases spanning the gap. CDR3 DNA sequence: TGCAGCGTTGTACAGCCAAACACTGAAGCTTTCTTT. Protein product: CSVVQPNTEAFF.

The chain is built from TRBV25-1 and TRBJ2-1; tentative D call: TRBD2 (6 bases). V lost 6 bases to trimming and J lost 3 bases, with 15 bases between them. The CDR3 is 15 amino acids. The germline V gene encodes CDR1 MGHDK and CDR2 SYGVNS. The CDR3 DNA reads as TGTGCCAGCAGGCGGGGTGGGGTGGGCTACAATGAGCAGTTCTTC. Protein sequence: CASRRGGVGYNEQFF.

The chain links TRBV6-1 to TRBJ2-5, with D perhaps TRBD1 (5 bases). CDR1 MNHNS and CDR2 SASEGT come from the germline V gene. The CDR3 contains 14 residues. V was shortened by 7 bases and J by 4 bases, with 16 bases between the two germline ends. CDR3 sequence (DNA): TGTGCCAGCATCATGATGCGAAGGGGAGAGACCCAGTACTTC. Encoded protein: CASIMMRRGETQYF.

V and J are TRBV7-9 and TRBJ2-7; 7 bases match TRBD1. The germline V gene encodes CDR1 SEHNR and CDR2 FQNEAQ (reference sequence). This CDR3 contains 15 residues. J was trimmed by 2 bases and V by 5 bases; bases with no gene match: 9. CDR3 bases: TGTGCCAGCAGCCCCAGGGGACAGTTGACCTACGAGCAGTACTTC. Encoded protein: CASSPRGQLTYEQYF.

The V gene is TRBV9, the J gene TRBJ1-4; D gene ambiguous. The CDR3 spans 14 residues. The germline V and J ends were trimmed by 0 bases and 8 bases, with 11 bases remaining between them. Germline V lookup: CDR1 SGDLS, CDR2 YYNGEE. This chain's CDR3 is CASSVGGVEEKLFF. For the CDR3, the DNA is TGTGCCAGCAGCGTAGGAGGTGTCGAGGAAAAACTGTTTTTT.

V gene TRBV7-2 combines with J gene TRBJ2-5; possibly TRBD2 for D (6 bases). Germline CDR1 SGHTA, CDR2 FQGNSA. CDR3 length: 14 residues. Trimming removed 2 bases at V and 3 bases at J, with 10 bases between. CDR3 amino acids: CASSLIGGEETQYF. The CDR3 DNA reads TGTGCCAGCAGCTTAATTGGCGGGGAAGAGACCCAGTACTTC.

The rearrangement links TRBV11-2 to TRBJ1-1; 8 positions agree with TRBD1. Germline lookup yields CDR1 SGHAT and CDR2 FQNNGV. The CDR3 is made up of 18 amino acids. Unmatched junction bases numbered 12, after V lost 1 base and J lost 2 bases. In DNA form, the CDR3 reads TGTGCCAGCAGCTTAGCCCCCTACAGGGGGTCAGGTAACACTGAAGCTTTCTTT. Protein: CASSLAPYRGSGNTEAFF. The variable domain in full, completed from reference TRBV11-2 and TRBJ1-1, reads EAGVAQSPRYKIIEKRQSVAFWCNPISGHATLYWYQQILGQGPKLLIQFQNNGVVDDSQLPKDRFSAERLKGVDSTLKIQPAKLEDSAVYLCASSLAPYRGSGNTEAFFGQGTRLTVV.

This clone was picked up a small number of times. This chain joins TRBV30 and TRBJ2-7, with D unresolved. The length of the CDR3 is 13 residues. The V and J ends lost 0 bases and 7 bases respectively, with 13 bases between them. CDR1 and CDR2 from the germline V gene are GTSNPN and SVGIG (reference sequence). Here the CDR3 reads CAWSVLISGEQYF. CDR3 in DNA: TGTGCCTGGAGTGTACTAATCTCCGGGGAGCAGTACTTC.

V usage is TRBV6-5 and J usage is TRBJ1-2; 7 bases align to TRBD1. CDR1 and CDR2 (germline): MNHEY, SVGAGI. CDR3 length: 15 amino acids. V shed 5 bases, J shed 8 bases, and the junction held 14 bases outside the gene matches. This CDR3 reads CASSGGTDAKAGYTF. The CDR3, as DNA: TGTGCCAGCAGTGGGGGGACAGATGCTAAAGCCGGCTACACCTTC.

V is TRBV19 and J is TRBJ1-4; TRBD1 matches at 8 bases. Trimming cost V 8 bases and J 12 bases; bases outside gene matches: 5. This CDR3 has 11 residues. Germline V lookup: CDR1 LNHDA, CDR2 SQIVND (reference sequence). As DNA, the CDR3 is TGTGCCAGTTCCAGGGGGCCGGAACTGTTTTTT. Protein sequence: CASSRGPELFF. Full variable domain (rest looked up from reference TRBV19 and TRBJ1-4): DGGITQSPKYLFRKEGQNVTLSCEQNLNHDAMYWYRQDPGQGLRLIYYSQIVNDFQKGDIAEGYSVSREKKESFPLTVTSAQKNPTAFYLCASSRGPELFFGSGTQLSVL.

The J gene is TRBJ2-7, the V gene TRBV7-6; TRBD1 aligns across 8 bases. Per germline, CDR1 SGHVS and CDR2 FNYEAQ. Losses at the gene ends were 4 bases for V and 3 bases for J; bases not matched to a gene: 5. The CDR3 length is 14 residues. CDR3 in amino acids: CASSSWTGSYEQYF. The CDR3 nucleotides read TGTGCCAGCAGCTCCTGGACAGGGAGCTACGAGCAGTACTTC.

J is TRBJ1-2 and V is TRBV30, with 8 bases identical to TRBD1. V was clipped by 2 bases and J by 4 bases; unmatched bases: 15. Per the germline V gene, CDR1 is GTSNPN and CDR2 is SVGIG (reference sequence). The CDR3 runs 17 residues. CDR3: CAWSLGSSGQVIYGYTF. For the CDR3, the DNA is TGTGCCTGGAGTCTGGGGTCCTCGGGACAGGTAATCTATGGCTACACCTTC.